This note documents a single T cell receptor (beta chain) sequence. Its antigen is not known. Those donating, healthy Caucasian individuals from Russia, were aged about 6 to 100. With V trimmed by 0 bases and J by 1 base, 4 bases remained unmatched. This CDR3 region has 16 residues. Per germline, CDR1 LGHNA and CDR2 YNFKEQ. This specimen belongs to a study of blood T cells in healthy people across ages. PCR was performed a second time for roughly 7 to 12 cycles using a sample-barcoded 5' primer and a J-beta primer mix. Each cDNA molecule, via a template-switch adaptor with 12 random nucleotides, was tagged. Each sample yielded at least 2.5 million CDR3-containing paired-end reads. TCRdb analysed the 5' RACE reads with MiXCR anew, one entry per CDR3 protein. The sample carries approximately 820,000 distinct CDR3 sequences, 40% to 50% recorded once. Notes on the study in general: Naive T cell percentage showed a strong correlation with the diversity of TCR beta.

The J gene is TRBJ1-2, the V gene TRBV4-2; 8 bases are a match to TRBD1. The receptor's source is a man aged 55 to 70 in good health. Specimen: blood. The CDR3 nucleotides are TGTGCCAGCAGCCAAGACGACAGGGGAGGTAACTATGGCTACACCTTC. It yields the protein CASSQDDRGGNYGYTF.